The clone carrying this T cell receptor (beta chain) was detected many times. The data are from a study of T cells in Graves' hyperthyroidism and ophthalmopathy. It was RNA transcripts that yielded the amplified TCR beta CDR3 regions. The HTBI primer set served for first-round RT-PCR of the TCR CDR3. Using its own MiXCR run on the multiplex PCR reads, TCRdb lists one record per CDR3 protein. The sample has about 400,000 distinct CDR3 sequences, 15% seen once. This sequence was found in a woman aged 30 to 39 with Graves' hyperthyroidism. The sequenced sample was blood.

The CDR3 coding sequence is TGTGCCTGCTCGGGACGGGGGTCCACCGGGGAGCTGTTTTTT. It translates to CACSGRGSTGELFF. The J gene is TRBJ2-2, the V gene TRBV2; TRBD2 is a possible D gene (6 bases). V gave up 11 bases and J gave up 4 bases, with 17 bases separating them. The CDR3 has 14 residues. Germline V gene sequence: CDR1 SNHLY, CDR2 FYNNEI.